Presented here are 30 T cell receptor beta chains from one specimen sequenced in a study of shared clonotypes between healthy human individuals. Sequenced by immunoSEQ multiplex PCR; TCRdb stores in-frame clones only, minus some. Of about 750,000 clones listed, approximately 92% were seen once; the top ten hold less than 25%. Naive CD8 cells, CD45RO-negative and positively selected for CCR7, excluded terminally differentiated effector memory CD45RA+ cells. The sequenced sample consisted of naive CD8+ T cells sorted from blood. The source is a man younger than 45 in good health.

The V call is TRBV7-6, the J call TRBJ2-3; 10 bases line up with TRBD2. The CDR3 totals 16 residues. Per the germline V gene, CDR1 is SGHVS and CDR2 is FNYEAQ. J was trimmed by 5 bases and V by 4 bases; bases with no gene match: 9. The CDR3 sequence: CASSSPPSGSIDTQYF. The CDR3 bases are TGTGCCAGCAGCTCCCCCCCTAGCGGGAGTATAGATACGCAGTATTTT.

This rearrangement joins TRBV7-9 to TRBJ2-2; possibly TRBD1 for D (6 bases). V lost 5 bases to trimming and J lost 5 bases, with 9 bases between them. This CDR3 spans 13 amino acids. From germline, CDR1 is SEHNR and CDR2 FQNEAQ (reference sequence). The CDR3: CASSHRDTGELFF. Here the CDR3 DNA reads TGTGCCAGCAGCCACAGGGATACCGGGGAGCTGTTTTTT.

The chain has TRBV27 and TRBJ2-1; D is unresolved. This CDR3 is 12 amino acids long. Per the germline V gene, CDR1 is MNHEY and CDR2 is SMNVEV (reference sequence). The V gene lost 3 bases and the J gene lost 6 bases, with 6 bases spanning the gap. CDR3 nucleotides: TGTGCCAGCAGTTTTACTTCCAATGAGCAGTTCTTC. It specifies CASSFTSNEQFF.

As concerns this clone: Other DNA variants within this sample encode the same CDR3. The CDR3 region is CATLGGTQYF. CDR3 sequence (DNA): TGTGCCACACTAGGGGGGACCCAGTACTTC. This rearrangement joins TRBV2 to TRBJ2-5; possibly TRBD1 for D (6 bases). The CDR3 runs 10 residues. The germline V gene has CDR1 SNHLY and CDR2 FYNNEI. V gave up 10 bases and J gave up 7 bases, with 10 bases separating them.

The V gene is TRBV6-5, the J gene TRBJ2-7, with D maybe TRBD2 (6 bases). The CDR3 has 15 amino acids. Germline-derived CDR1 and CDR2 are MNHEY and SVGAGI. V lost 7 bases and J lost 2, with 18 bases in between. In DNA form, the CDR3 reads TGTGCCAGCACCTTTTACGGGGGTTCTCCCTACGAGCAGTACTTC. Amino acids: CASTFYGGSPYEQYF.

This clone was counted a single time. This chain links TRBV19 with TRBJ1-5; perhaps TRBD1 as D (5 bases). Between the trimmed V and J ends, which lost 5 bases and 2 bases, there was a span of 7 bases. The CDR3 runs 13 residues. Germline-derived CDR1 and CDR2 are LNHDA and SQIVND (reference sequence). CDR3 sequence reads: CASSEGGNQPQHF. CDR3 DNA: TGTGCCAGTAGTGAAGGGGGCAATCAGCCCCAGCATTTT.

J is TRBJ2-3 and V is TRBV5-1; D is unclear. The length of the CDR3 is 15 residues. Looked up from germline, CDR1 is SGHRS and CDR2 is YFSETQ. Trimming took off 0 bases at V and 4 bases at J, with 12 bases between the two ends. CDR3 in DNA: TGCGCCAGCAGCTTGGCCGGCCTAGTCGCAGATACGCAGTATTTT. Translated, it gives CASSLAGLVADTQYF.

This clone was seen a handful of times. V and J are TRBV27 and TRBJ2-3; 14 nucleotides match TRBD2. This CDR3 has 19 amino acids. Unmatched junction bases numbered 12, after V lost 5 bases and J lost 2 bases. CDR1 and CDR2 from the germline V gene are MNHEY and SMNVEV (reference sequence). The CDR3 spells CASSLRLPGLAGVTDTQYF. The CDR3 DNA is TGTGCCAGCAGTCTAAGACTACCGGGACTAGCGGGAGTCACAGATACGCAGTATTTT.

The chain carries TRBV7-2 and TRBJ2-1, with TRBD2 as a possible D gene (6 bases). From germline, CDR1 is SGHTA and CDR2 FQGNSA. This CDR3 spans 16 amino acids. V was pared by 1 base and J by 8 bases, with 18 bases between. CDR3 residues: CASSLGVRVAVDEQFF. In nucleotides, the CDR3 is TGTGCCAGCAGCTTAGGGGTCAGGGTAGCGGTGGATGAGCAGTTCTTC.

The chain combines TRBV6-5 with TRBJ1-5; D is ambiguous. Germline V gene data show CDR1 as MNHEY and CDR2 as SVGAGI. The germline V and J ends were trimmed by 0 bases and 5 bases, with 11 bases remaining between them. The CDR3 sequence is 15 residues long. CDR3 protein: CASSYSPLEHQPQHF. The CDR3 DNA sequence: TGTGCCAGCAGTTACTCGCCGTTGGAGCATCAGCCCCAGCATTTT.

The chain employs TRBV28 and TRBJ2-3, with 13 bases matching TRBD2. The CDR3 loop spans 15 amino acids. V was pared by 10 bases and J by 4 bases, with 8 bases of the junction left unmatched. From germline, CDR1 is MDHEN and CDR2 SYDVKM. DNA for the CDR3: TGTGCCACCCTACTAGCGGGAGGGCCCGCAGATACGCAGTATTTT. Translating gives CATLLAGGPADTQYF. The full variable domain, its missing parts supplied by reference TRBV28 and TRBJ2-3, is DVKVTQSSRYLVKRTGEKVFLECVQDMDHENMFWYRQDPGLGLRLIYFSYDVKMKEKGDIPEGYSVSREKKERFSLILESASTNQTSMYLCATLLAGGPADTQYFGPGTRLTVL.

This sequence joins TRBV2 and TRBJ2-4; 8 nucleotides agree with TRBD2. Germline assignment: CDR1 SNHLY and CDR2 FYNNEI. The CDR3 sequence is 18 residues long. V shed 3 bases, J shed 0 bases, and the junction held 10 bases outside the gene matches. The CDR3 region is CASSDPAGVGLAKNIQYF. The DNA of the CDR3 is TGTGCCAGCAGTGATCCAGCGGGAGTCGGGTTAGCCAAAAACATTCAGTACTTC.

The V call is TRBV5-4, the J call TRBJ1-1, with D uncertain. Between the trimmed V and J ends, which lost 3 bases and 8 bases, there was a span of 8 bases. CDR3 length equals 11 residues. The V gene's germline CDR1 is SGHNT and CDR2 YYREEE (reference sequence). In DNA form, the CDR3 reads TGTGCCAGCAGCTCAACAGTAGAAGCTTTCTTT. Translating gives CASSSTVEAFF.

This clone was counted once. This chain uses TRBV10-2 with TRBJ2-1, with D perhaps TRBD1 or TRBD2 (5 bases each). This CDR3 contains 13 residues. V was cut by 10 bases and J by 3 bases, with 13 bases left in between. Looked up from germline, CDR1 is WSHSY and CDR2 is SAAADI. The CDR3 sequence: CATTGTIYNEQFF. Written as DNA, the CDR3 is TGCGCCACCACTGGGACCATCTACAATGAGCAGTTCTTC.

The chain joins TRBV5-6 to TRBJ2-7; D not resolved. The length of the CDR3 is 13 residues. Germline CDR1 reads SGHDT; CDR2 reads YYEEEE. The germline V and J ends were trimmed by 1 base and 2 bases, with 7 bases remaining between them. In DNA, the CDR3 is TGTGCCAGCAGCTTGCAGTTGCCCTACGAGCAGTACTTC. Translating it yields CASSLQLPYEQYF.

This clone has only a few counts. The chain recombines TRBV6-5 with TRBJ1-2; no clear D. Trimming cost V 2 bases and J 6 bases, with 7 bases left between them. The germline V gene has CDR1 MNHEY and CDR2 SVGAGI. The CDR3 is made up of 12 amino acids. The CDR3 loop reads CASSYGVNGYTF. CDR3 coding DNA: TGTGCCAGCAGTTACGGTGTAAATGGCTACACCTTC.

The J gene is TRBJ2-1, the V gene TRBV19; TRBD2 might be the D (6 bases). This CDR3 comprises 15 residues. Germline V CDR1 and CDR2: LNHDA, SQIVND (reference sequence). Trimming removed 1 base from V and 3 bases from J, with 10 bases in between. For the CDR3, the DNA is TGTGCCAGTAGTATAGTAGCGACTAGCTACAATGAGCAGTTCTTC. This gives the protein CASSIVATSYNEQFF.

This chain uses TRBV10-1 with TRBJ2-5, with D possibly being TRBD1 (5 bases). V lost 5 bases and J 0 bases, leaving 7 bases between the germline ends. This CDR3 comprises 13 residues. The germline gives CDR1 WNHNN, CDR2 SYGVQD (reference sequence). CDR3 bases: TGCGCCAGCAGTCAGGACAACCAAGAGACCCAGTACTTC. Translated: CASSQDNQETQYF.

This chain connects TRBV7-9 to TRBJ2-1; tentative D call: TRBD2 (6 bases). Trimming cost V 4 bases and J 7 bases, with 14 bases left between them. This CDR3 spans 14 amino acids. Germline values: CDR1 SEHNR, CDR2 FQNEAQ (reference sequence). The CDR3 loop reads CASSYYGGENEQFF. In nucleotides, the CDR3 is TGTGCCAGCAGCTACTACGGGGGAGAGAATGAGCAGTTCTTC.

The chain carries TRBV7-9 and TRBJ2-5; 8 positions agree with TRBD1. This CDR3 contains 17 residues. From germline, CDR1 is SEHNR and CDR2 FQNEAQ (reference sequence). V lost 6 bases and J lost 5; bases outside the gene matches: 17. CDR3 amino acids: CASSIILAGGAGETQYF. The CDR3 DNA reads as TGTGCCAGCAGTATTATTCTGGCAGGGGGCGCGGGGGAGACCCAGTACTTC.

In this sample, this clone turned up once. The chain has TRBV10-3 and TRBJ2-7; 7 bases match TRBD2. The CDR3 spans 16 residues. Germline values: CDR1 ENHRY, CDR2 SYGVKD. The V segment lost 4 bases and the J segment 2 bases; nucleotides outside the gene matches: 11. CDR3 nucleotides: TGTGCCATCAGTGGGGGGGGAGACTACCATCCCTACGAGCAGTACTTC. Translating it yields CAISGGGDYHPYEQYF.

The chain recombines TRBV7-6 with TRBJ2-1; D call uncertain. This CDR3 has 13 amino acids. CDR1 is SGHVS, CDR2 FNYEAQ, per germline. V was trimmed by 2 bases and J by 6 bases, leaving 8 bases between them. CDR3 nucleotide sequence: TGTGCCAGCAGCTTACTTGCCAGCAATGAGCAGTTCTTC. It is translated as CASSLLASNEQFF.

DNA for the CDR3: TGTGCCAGCAGTTTATTCCCCTTGAACACCGGGGAGCTGTTTTTT. This gives the protein CASSLFPLNTGELFF. The chain has TRBV28 and TRBJ2-2, with unresolved D. V dropped 1 base and J dropped 1 base, with 7 bases sitting between them. Germline V gene data show CDR1 as MDHEN and CDR2 as SYDVKM. The CDR3 is 15 amino acids.

The J gene is TRBJ2-1, the V gene TRBV2; 9 positions match TRBD2. Germline V CDR1 and CDR2: SNHLY, FYNNEI. Trimming removed 8 bases from V and 4 bases from J; junction bases left unmatched: 6. This CDR3 is 14 amino acids long. Here the CDR3 reads CASVREGPYNEQFF. The DNA for the CDR3 is TGTGCCAGCGTGCGGGAGGGCCCTTACAATGAGCAGTTCTTC.

The V call is TRBV27, the J call TRBJ2-7; D possibly corresponds to TRBD1 (6 bases). From germline, CDR1 is MNHEY and CDR2 SMNVEV (reference sequence). The CDR3 is 14 residues long. Trimming left V 6 bases short and J 6 bases short, with 18 bases between. CDR3 protein: CASSHTGLLAEQYF. The DNA for the CDR3 is TGTGCCAGCAGCCATACAGGGTTATTAGCCGAGCAGTACTTC.

The CDR3 DNA reads TGTGCCAGTAGGGTCGGGAGGACTGAAGCTTTCTTT. Translation: CASRVGRTEAFF. The chain combines TRBV19 with TRBJ1-1; D ambiguous. Looked up from germline, CDR1 is LNHDA and CDR2 is SQIVND (reference sequence). The ends were cut back, 6 bases at V and 5 bases at J, with 10 bases in the middle. The CDR3 contains 12 residues.

This clone was picked up one time. This sequence joins TRBV11-2 and TRBJ2-7, with D maybe TRBD1 (6 bases). Germline lookup yields CDR1 SGHAT and CDR2 FQNNGV. The CDR3 covers 14 residues. Between the trimmed V and J ends, which lost 1 base and 4 bases, there was a span of 11 bases. The CDR3 sequence is CASSLGAGQYEQYF. In DNA form, the CDR3 reads TGTGCCAGCAGCTTAGGGGCAGGACAGTACGAGCAGTACTTC.

The chain uses TRBV30 and TRBJ2-5; weak D call: TRBD1 (6 bases). The CDR3 has 14 amino acids. Per germline, CDR1 GTSNPN and CDR2 SVGIG (reference sequence). The V end lost 3 bases, the J end lost 5 bases, and 16 bases lay between the germline ends. The DNA of the CDR3 is TGTGCCTGGAGCGATACAGGGTTAGGCGAGACCCAGTACTTC. This sequence encodes CAWSDTGLGETQYF. Variable domain in full (rest from reference TRBV30 and TRBJ2-5): SQTIHQWPATLVQPVGSPLSLECTVEGTSNPNLYWYRQAAGRGLQLLFYSVGIGQISSEVPQNLSASRPQDRQFILSSKKLLLSDSGFYLCAWSDTGLGETQYFGPGTRLLVL.

The rearrangement links TRBV19 to TRBJ2-7; 10 bases are a match to TRBD2. CDR1 is LNHDA and CDR2 is SQIVND in the germline V gene (reference sequence). Germline trimming cut 6 bases from V and 2 bases from J; bases unmatched to any gene: 4. The CDR3 has 14 residues. The CDR3 region has the DNA TGTGCCAGTAGGAGGACTAGCGGAACCTACGAGCAGTACTTC. It translates to CASRRTSGTYEQYF.

This chain links TRBV19 with TRBJ1-3; D remains ambiguous. CDR1 is LNHDA and CDR2 is SQIVND in the germline V gene (reference sequence). The CDR3 sequence is 14 residues long. The V and J ends lost 3 bases and 4 bases respectively, with 10 bases between them. The DNA of the CDR3 is TGTGCCAGTAGTATCATTGGGTTCGGAAACACCATATATTTT. Its protein product is CASSIIGFGNTIYF.